Below are 31 T cell receptor beta chains sequenced from a single sample in a study of regulatory and conventional T cells in RAG deficiency (dated by TCRdb to about 2017). Before genomic DNA extraction, conventional CD4+ T cells were isolated from blood as CD25-low CD127-high cells. The protocol used for the library was the immunoSEQ multiplex PCR assay. As stored in TCRdb, this immuneACCESS dataset retains in-frame rearrangements with V and J assigned. A fraction of the clones does not appear; measured against another copy, unresolved V genes explain less than half of the discrepancy, and the remainder lacks a known reason. This sample holds tens of thousands of clones; about 92% were observed only once. Under 0.95% of the sample lies in the top ten. This sample also belongs to another study, concerning regulatory T cells. The second paper states: The multiplex PCR relied on 52 forward TRBV primers and 13 reverse TRBJ primers, and amplification bias was corrected through assay-based and computational methods.

Sequences were obtained from CD4+ T cells sorted from blood. Receptors were obtained from a human donor in good health.

The genes are TRBV23-1 and TRBJ2-2; 10 positions match TRBD2. TRBV23-1 is an ORF, and what it does is uncertain. CDR3 length: 16 residues. The ends lost 0 bases at V and 7 bases at J; junction bases unmatched: 5. The CDR3 here is CASSQSLAGAIGELFF. The CDR3 DNA is TGCGCCAGCAGTCAATCCCTAGCGGGAGCGATCGGGGAGCTGTTTTTT.

This rearrangement joins TRBV28 to TRBJ1-5; the match to TRBD1 covers 9 bases. Germline V gene lookup returns CDR1 MDHEN and CDR2 SYDVKM. J was trimmed by 0 bases and V by 6 bases; bases with no gene match: 3. CDR3 length: 15 amino acids. The CDR3 bases are TGTGCCAGCAGAAAGGGACAGGGTAGCAATCAGCCCCAGCATTTT. It translates to CASRKGQGSNQPQHF.

The CDR3 DNA is TGTGCCAGCAGCTTAACAGCCGGGACAGCGGTGCAGTACTTC. It specifies CASSLTAGTAVQYF. The V and J genes are TRBV11-3 and TRBJ2-7; 7 bases align to TRBD1. This CDR3 is built from 14 residues. Germline CDR1 SGHNT, CDR2 YENEEA. V dropped 2 bases and J dropped 9; count of bases not matched to a gene: 10. The complete variable domain, with remaining parts taken from reference TRBV11-3 and TRBJ2-7, reads EAGVVQSPRYKIIEKKQPVAFWCNPISGHNTLYWYLQNLGQGPELLIRYENEEAVDDSQLPKDRFSAERLKGVDSTLKIQPAELGDSAVYLCASSLTAGTAVQYFGPGTRLTVT.

The genes are TRBV27 and TRBJ1-1; 7 bases map to TRBD1. V was pared by 7 bases and J by 11 bases, with 10 bases of the junction left unmatched. CDR1 and CDR2 from the germline V gene are MNHEY and SMNVEV (reference sequence). This CDR3 has 12 amino acids. The CDR3 region is CASNSQGSRAFF. The CDR3 nucleotides read TGTGCCAGCAACTCACAGGGGAGTAGGGCTTTCTTT.

The chain is built from TRBV5-1 and TRBJ2-7; D is undetermined. V lost 0 bases and J 3 bases, leaving 4 bases between the germline ends. CDR1 and CDR2 (germline): SGHRS, YFSETQ. The CDR3 spans 12 residues. CDR3 amino acids: CASSLADYEQYF. The CDR3 DNA follows: TGCGCCAGCAGCTTGGCCGACTACGAGCAGTACTTC.

In regard to this clone: One end of the junction is discordant with germline, which a read error may explain. This chain connects TRBV6-1 to TRBJ2-2; TRBD1 might be the D (5 bases). The V gene's germline CDR1 is MNHNS and CDR2 SASEGT. The CDR3 is 14 residues long. The CDR3 DNA sequence: TGTGCCAGCAGAGAAGCAGGGAACGGCGGGGAGCTGTTTTTT. Residues: CASREAGNGGELFF.

This clone is a singleton in its sample. The V gene is TRBV5-5, the J gene TRBJ1-1; D possibly corresponds to TRBD1 (5 bases). Germline lookup yields CDR1 SGHKS and CDR2 YYEKEE (reference sequence). V was trimmed by 0 bases and J by 4 bases, leaving 13 bases between them. There are 15 residues in the CDR3. The CDR3, as DNA: TGTGCCAGCAGCTTGGCGTGGTTAGGGGCCACTGAAGCTTTCTTT. Residues: CASSLAWLGATEAFF.

The chain recombines TRBV5-1 with TRBJ1-2; D unclear. V was pared by 0 bases and J by 4 bases, with 19 bases between. The CDR3 is 17 residues long. From germline, CDR1 is SGHRS and CDR2 YFSETQ. The CDR3 DNA follows: TGCGCCAGCAGCTTGGAGCGGCCAGACCGTTCCTCCTATGGCTACACCTTC. It encodes CASSLERPDRSSYGYTF.

The chain combines TRBV9 with TRBJ2-1; D unresolved. The CDR3 sequence is 16 residues long. Germline V gene lookup returns CDR1 SGDLS and CDR2 YYNGEE. V lost 6 bases to trimming and J lost 2 bases, with 18 bases between them. CDR3 nucleotides: TGTGCCAGCAACCCAACCCAGAGTGGGACCTACAATGAGCAGTTCTTC. Residues: CASNPTQSGTYNEQFF.

The chain joins TRBV7-2 to TRBJ2-7; 8 bases are shared with TRBD1. Germline CDR1 SGHTA, CDR2 FQGNSA. The V gene end was trimmed by 1 base and the J gene end by 7 bases; junction bases not matched to a gene: 9. The length of the CDR3 is 15 residues. The CDR3 loop reads CASSLDQGAVREQYF. The CDR3 DNA follows: TGTGCCAGCAGCTTAGACCAGGGGGCCGTTAGAGAGCAGTACTTC.

The chain uses TRBV5-1 and TRBJ2-7; 7 nucleotides line up with TRBD2. With 1 base clipped from V and 2 bases from J, the junction kept 6 bases outside the gene matches. CDR3 length: 15 residues. The germline V gene encodes CDR1 SGHRS and CDR2 YFSETQ. The CDR3 DNA is TGCGCCAGCAGCTTGTCGAGCGGGAAAACCTACGAGCAGTACTTC. Its translation is CASSLSSGKTYEQYF. Full variable domain (remainder filled in from reference TRBV5-1 and TRBJ2-7): KAGVTQTPRYLIKTRGQQVTLSCSPISGHRSVSWYQQTPGQGLQFLFEYFSETQRNKGNFPGRFSGRQFSNSRSEMNVSTLELGDSALYLCASSLSSGKTYEQYFGPGTRLTVT.

The chain combines TRBV27 with TRBJ2-7; D call uncertain. Trimming removed 4 bases at V and 7 bases at J, with 23 bases between. The CDR3 consists of 16 residues. Per germline, CDR1 MNHEY and CDR2 SMNVEV (reference sequence). CDR3 sequence: CASSSVLRKNYAEQYF. In DNA form, the CDR3 reads TGTGCCAGCAGTTCGGTTTTGCGAAAAAATTACGCGGAGCAGTACTTC.

The chain couples TRBV5-4 to TRBJ2-7; either TRBD1 or TRBD2 may fit D (5 bases each). Germline V gene sequence: CDR1 SGHNT, CDR2 YYREEE (reference sequence). The CDR3 sequence is 14 residues long. With 4 bases removed from V and 0 bases from J, the gap between germline ends came to 11 bases. The DNA for the CDR3 is TGTGCCAGCAGCCAGGGACCAGCCTCCTACGAGCAGTACTTC. Its translation is CASSQGPASYEQYF.

A few counts support this clone. The V and J genes are TRBV6-5 and TRBJ1-1; maybe TRBD1 (5 bases). Germline assignment: CDR1 MNHEY and CDR2 SVGAGI. Trimming removed 3 bases from V and 1 base from J, with 6 bases in between. This CDR3 region has 13 residues. The CDR3 spells CASSYGGNTEAFF. The CDR3 coding sequence is TGTGCCAGCAGTTATGGGGGGAACACTGAAGCTTTCTTT.

The chain uses TRBV28 and TRBJ1-6; TRBD1 aligns across 9 bases. The CDR3 is 15 residues long. CDR1 is MDHEN, CDR2 SYDVKM, per germline. V lost 5 bases, J lost 10 bases, and 9 bases stayed unmatched. The CDR3 nucleotides read TGTGCCAGCAGTACTCCGGGACAGGGTGGATCACCCCTCCACTTT. Translated, it gives CASSTPGQGGSPLHF.

This clone was seen more than once but under ten times. The rearrangement links TRBV5-1 to TRBJ1-6; TRBD1 aligns across 7 bases. CDR3 length equals 14 residues. J lost 6 bases, V lost 4 bases, and 4 bases had no gene match. Looked up from germline, CDR1 is SGHRS and CDR2 is YFSETQ. The CDR3 loop is CASSTQGSNSPLHF. The CDR3 DNA reads as TGCGCCAGCAGCACACAGGGGTCTAATTCACCCCTCCACTTT.

This clone was detected only once. The chain is built from TRBV5-8 and TRBJ1-1, with 8 nucleotides matching TRBD1. The CDR3 length is 15 residues. After removal of 4 bases from V and 3 bases from J, the junction contained 8 bases not matched to a gene. Germline V gene sequence: CDR1 SGHTS, CDR2 YDEGEE. CDR3: CASSLSTGGHTEAFF. CDR3 DNA sequence: TGTGCCAGCAGCCTATCTACAGGGGGGCACACTGAAGCTTTCTTT. Together with reference TRBV5-8 and TRBJ1-1, the CDR3 gives the full variable domain: EAGVTQSPTHLIKTRGQQATLRCSPISGHTSVYWYQQALGLGLQFLLWYDEGEERNRGNFPPRFSGRQFPNYSSELNVNALELEDSALYLCASSLSTGGHTEAFFGQGTRLTVV.

This clone has only one observation. The chain links TRBV4-1 to TRBJ1-2; no clear D. With 6 bases removed from V and 1 base from J, the gap between germline ends came to 12 bases. CDR1 is MGHRA and CDR2 is YSYEKL in the germline V gene. The CDR3 sequence is 14 residues long. This CDR3 reads CASSYPGVNYGYTF. CDR3 coding DNA: TGCGCCAGCAGTTACCCAGGAGTTAACTATGGCTACACCTTC.

The chain has TRBV6-1 and TRBJ1-1; D gene uncertain. The V end lost 10 bases, the J end lost 2 bases, and 17 bases lay between the germline ends. The CDR3 has 14 residues. The germline V gene has CDR1 MNHNS and CDR2 SASEGT. For the CDR3, the DNA is TGTGCCACGAAAGCGGGAGAACTCAACACTGAAGCTTTCTTT. It codes for CATKAGELNTEAFF.

The V gene is TRBV19, the J gene TRBJ2-1, with 15 bases matching TRBD2. The CDR3 covers 16 residues. The germline CDR1 and CDR2 sequences are LNHDA and SQIVND (reference sequence). Unmatched junction bases numbered 1, after V lost 0 bases and J lost 7 bases. The CDR3 protein is CASSIDGTSGRNEQFF. The CDR3 DNA sequence: TGTGCCAGTAGTATAGACGGGACTAGCGGGAGGAATGAGCAGTTCTTC.

The V and J genes are TRBV30 and TRBJ2-3, with 8 bases aligning to TRBD2. Germline V gene sequence: CDR1 GTSNPN, CDR2 SVGIG (reference sequence). The junction had 5 bases not matched to a gene; V was cut back by 6 bases and J by 0 bases. This CDR3 has 14 residues. The CDR3 spells CACQRERSTDTQYF. CDR3 coding DNA: TGTGCCTGCCAGCGGGAGCGGAGCACAGATACGCAGTATTTT. Drawing the rest from reference TRBV30 and TRBJ2-3, the complete variable domain is SQTIHQWPATLVQPVGSPLSLECTVEGTSNPNLYWYRQAAGRGLQLLFYSVGIGQISSEVPQNLSASRPQDRQFILSSKKLLLSDSGFYLCACQRERSTDTQYFGPGTRLTVL.

This CDR3 is CASSRGQGNTGELFF. CDR3 sequence (DNA): TGTGCCAGCAGCCGGGGACAGGGGAACACCGGGGAGCTGTTTTTT. The V call is TRBV6-6, the J call TRBJ2-2, with 9 bases lining up with TRBD1. CDR1 is MNHNY and CDR2 is SVGAGI in the germline V gene (reference sequence). The CDR3 has 15 residues. V lost 6 bases and J lost 1; bases outside the gene matches: 3.

This chain joins TRBV12-5 and TRBJ2-3; D gene uncertain. The CDR3 has 12 amino acids. CDR1 LGHNT and CDR2 FRNRAP come from the germline V gene. Deletions cut 8 bases from V and 4 bases from J, with 10 bases between. CDR3 in amino acids: CASIGHADTQYF. DNA of the CDR3: TGTGCTAGTATCGGGCATGCAGATACGCAGTATTTT.

This chain joins TRBV7-9 and TRBJ1-4; D remains ambiguous. Germline V gene data show CDR1 as SEHNR and CDR2 as FQNEAQ (reference sequence). Trimming shortened V by 0 bases and J by 11 bases, and 19 bases separated the two germline ends. This CDR3 is built from 16 residues. This chain's CDR3 is CASSLAQEISSGKLFF. The CDR3 DNA is TGTGCCAGCAGCTTAGCGCAGGAAATTTCCTCGGGCAAACTGTTTTTT.

V gene TRBV19 combines with J gene TRBJ2-3; 7 bases align to TRBD2. CDR1 and CDR2 from the germline V gene are LNHDA and SQIVND (reference sequence). CDR3 length equals 16 residues. V lost 3 bases and J lost 5; bases outside the gene matches: 11. CDR3 protein: CASSISHAGDRDTQYF. The CDR3 DNA reads as TGTGCCAGTAGTATTTCACACGCGGGAGATAGAGATACGCAGTATTTT.

This chain connects TRBV5-1 to TRBJ2-3; 9 bases are shared with TRBD2. Germline CDR1 is SGHRS and CDR2 is YFSETQ. J lost 2 bases, V lost 4 bases, and 8 bases had no gene match. The length of the CDR3 is 16 residues. As DNA, the CDR3 is TGCGCCAGCAGCCTACCGACTAGCGGAGCCACAGATACGCAGTATTTT. This translates into CASSLPTSGATDTQYF.

This clone showed up just a few times. The chain links TRBV5-4 to TRBJ1-1; TRBD1 matches at 8 bases. The CDR3 runs 16 residues. Germline V gene data show CDR1 as SGHNT and CDR2 as YYREEE (reference sequence). J gave up 4 bases and V 3 bases, and 11 bases lay outside the gene matches. CDR3 sequence: CASSWRLTGGGTEAFF. CDR3 sequence (DNA): TGTGCCAGCAGCTGGCGCCTTACAGGGGGAGGCACTGAAGCTTTCTTT.

The chain is built from TRBV10-3 and TRBJ2-7, with D maybe TRBD2 (5 bases). Trimming removed 6 bases from V and 4 bases from J, with 13 bases in between. The CDR3 is 13 amino acids. CDR1 and CDR2 from the germline V gene are ENHRY and SYGVKD. The CDR3 region is CAISLREGYEQYF. The CDR3 region has the DNA TGTGCCATCAGCCTACGTGAGGGTTACGAGCAGTACTTC.

CDR3 nucleotide sequence: TGTGCCAGTAGCCTGGGTAGGCTTAACTATGGCTACACCTTC. Protein: CASSLGRLNYGYTF. V gene TRBV19 combines with J gene TRBJ1-2, with D hard to call. Between the trimmed V and J ends, which lost 6 bases and 1 base, there was a span of 12 bases. This CDR3 comprises 14 residues. CDR1 is LNHDA, CDR2 SQIVND, per germline (reference sequence).

This clone was recorded only once. The chain joins TRBV10-3 to TRBJ2-2; D is possibly TRBD1 (5 bases). V gave up 0 bases and J gave up 7 bases, with 9 bases separating them. The CDR3 sequence is 14 residues long. Germline V gives CDR1 ENHRY, CDR2 SYGVKD. The DNA for the CDR3 is TGTGCCATCAGTGAGTCCCAGGGCTACGGGGAGCTGTTTTTT. This sequence encodes CAISESQGYGELFF.

The chain has TRBV5-4 and TRBJ2-3; 12 positions match TRBD2. The CDR3 runs 16 residues. Germline-derived CDR1 and CDR2 are SGHNT and YYREEE (reference sequence). Losses at the gene ends were 3 bases for V and 5 bases for J; bases not matched to a gene: 7. The CDR3 bases are TGTGCCAGCAGCTCGGGACTAGCGGGCGAGGGAGATACGCAGTATTTT. This sequence encodes CASSSGLAGEGDTQYF.